This TCR beta chain was sequenced during a study of Ad26.COV2.S vaccination and SARS-CoV-2 variants (dated by TCRdb to the early 2020s). Regarding the research as a whole: Donors in the vaccine arm were drawn from COV1001, a phase I-IIa trial of Ad26.COV2.S in healthy adults that was multicentre, randomized, double-blind and placebo-controlled. Ad26.COV2.S was administered intramuscularly at a dose of 5x10^10 or 1x10^11 viral particles, either as one shot or as two shots given 56 days apart. TCRbeta repertoire sequencing served as the tool for gauging how specific and how broad the SARS-CoV-2-reactive T cell receptors were following Ad26.COV2.S vaccination. The TCR-sequenced set comprised approximately 32 samples: some 19 Ad26.COV2.S vaccine recipients, 5 placebo recipients and 8 SARS-CoV-2 convalescent individuals. Trial participants were randomized into five groups of five: low-dose or high-dose Ad26.COV2.S given once or twice, or placebo on both occasions. Investigators did not know the trial group allocation while performing experiments and assessing outcomes.

Findings and caveats that apply to the study as a whole: Spike-specific TCR breadth was higher in Ad26.COV2.S recipients than in placebo recipients (P = 0.0014). Comparing responses between vaccine doses or regimens was not something the study was powered to do. After vaccination, spike-specific CD8+ and CD4+ T cell responses were reported to show substantial breadth. Comparable non-spike TCR breadth was observed between vaccine and placebo recipients, consistent with only spike being contained in the vaccine. It was noted by the authors that total T cell responses may have been underestimated by the TCR breadth and depth analyses.

The sample's treatment or condition label is to be understood as: over 15 received Ad26.COV2.S at low or high dose, single or two shots; five or six received placebo; per-sample allocation not given. For vaccine and placebo recipients, repertoires were sequenced using samples collected on day 63 after the first injection. Cohort 1b enrolled around 24 adults aged 18-55 years at a single site in Boston, USA, between 29 July and 7 August 2020. Ad26.COV2.S was a replication-incompetent adenovirus type 26 vector expressing a prefusion-stabilized SARS-CoV-2 spike protein from the original Wuhan strain. The immunoSEQ Assay was the method used to sequence TCRbeta CDR3 regions. After extraction, genomic DNA underwent amplification by bias-controlled multiplex PCR, followed by high-throughput sequencing. As for how the authors treated the data: To quantify the absolute abundance of every unique TCRbeta CDR3 region, sequences were collapsed and filtered. T cell fraction was estimated by normalizing TCRbeta template counts to usable DNA, which was measured by amplifying reference genes present in all nucleated cells. Repertoire TCRs were annotated as SARS-CoV-2-specific when V gene, CDR3 amino acid sequence and J gene were exactly matched to a known reactive TCR set. The reference SARS-CoV-2 TCR set was obtained from MIRA and was filtered for enrichment in COVID-19-positive ImmuneCODE repertoires, whereby public or cross-reactive TCRs were removed. Based on the MIRA antigens, annotated TCRs were further analysed at the level of specific ORF or position within ORF. Breadth was defined as the number of annotated unique rearrangements divided by the total number of unique productive rearrangements, and depth was defined as the summed frequency of the annotated unique rearrangements. Two-sided Wilcoxon rank-sum tests were used to compare TCR breadth between groups. TCRdb limited this immuneACCESS table to in-frame rearrangements with V and J called. A share of clones is missing; checked studies link under half to unresolved V genes, and the rest is unexplained. V and J calls and clone size follow that table, whereas D and trimming were derived from the DNA. The sample table contains some 520,000 clones; only one count was recorded for 87% of them. More than 10% of the sample is in the top ten clones.

From a lookup of the germline V gene, CDR1 and CDR2 are SGHTA and FQGNSA. V is reduced by 1 base and J by 4 bases, leaving a spacing of 5 bases between them. The CDR3 numbers 13 residues from cysteine through phenylalanine. This entry keeps only the CDR3 DNA: 39 bases, framed from base 1. About this clone: Its binding antigen is unknown. No much larger clone is present one base from it, and per-base qualities are unavailable.

The sequence joins TRBV7-2 to TRBJ1-3, with the identity of the D gene unclear. This receptor was obtained from a person aged 18 to 59 who received the Ad26.COV2.S COVID-19 vaccine or a placebo. The sequences come from peripheral blood, collected in a trial of Ad26.COV2.S vaccine versus placebo. The CDR3 sequence is CASSLGVGNTIYF. The bases read TGTGCCAGCAGCTTAGGGGTAGGAAACACCATATATTTT.